A single sample gave rise to the 14 T cell receptor beta chains below, sequenced in a study of T cell changes during pregnancy in multiple sclerosis. Using immunoSEQ multiplex PCR, the repertoire was profiled, and TCRdb retains in-frame clones only, with some absent. The sample has about 75,000 clones; 85% to 95% are singletons. The source material was CD4+ T cells from peripheral blood mononuclear cells, sampled after pregnancy. The receptors originated from a female donor with multiple sclerosis, enrolled in a pregnancy study.

This clone was recorded only once. CDR3 region: CASSFLAVAYNEQFF. The CDR3 region has the DNA TGCGCCAGCAGCTTCCTAGCCGTCGCCTACAATGAGCAGTTCTTC. The chain combines TRBV5-1 with TRBJ2-1, with TRBD2 as a possible D gene (5 bases). With 2 bases removed from V and 2 bases from J, the gap between germline ends came to 11 bases. Germline V gene data show CDR1 as SGHRS and CDR2 as YFSETQ. The CDR3 is 15 amino acids.

J is TRBJ2-2 and V is TRBV5-1, with D unresolved. CDR1 SGHRS and CDR2 YFSETQ come from the germline V gene. Trimming took off 0 bases at V and 0 bases at J, with 6 bases between the two ends. The CDR3 covers 15 residues. CDR3 in amino acids: CASSLGLTNTGELFF. The CDR3, as DNA: TGCGCCAGCAGCTTGGGTCTTACGAACACCGGGGAGCTGTTTTTT.

The chain couples TRBV7-8 to TRBJ1-4, with TRBD1 matching over 9 bases. The CDR3 loop spans 14 amino acids. V lost 3 bases and J lost 8; bases outside the gene matches: 4. CDR1 is SGHVS, CDR2 FQNEAQ, per germline. The CDR3 DNA reads TGTGCCAGCAGCTTCCGGACAGGGGAAGAAAAACTGTTTTTT. This codes for CASSFRTGEEKLFF.

The chain carries TRBV7-3 and TRBJ2-1; 9 nucleotides agree with TRBD2. Germline V gene sequence: CDR1 SGHTA, CDR2 FQGTGA. The CDR3 has 14 residues. J gave up 7 bases and V 3 bases, and 4 bases lay outside the gene matches. The CDR3, as DNA: TGTGCCAGCAGCTTTAGCGGGAGATCGAATGAGCAGTTCTTC. Amino acid sequence: CASSFSGRSNEQFF. The whole variable domain, filled in from reference TRBV7-3 and TRBJ2-1, reads GAGVSQTPSNKVTEKGKYVELRCDPISGHTALYWYRQSLGQGPEFLIYFQGTGAADDSGLPNDRFFAVRPEGSVSTLKIQRTERGDSAVYLCASSFSGRSNEQFFGPGTRLTVL.

The V and J genes are TRBV6-1 and TRBJ1-2, with D tentatively TRBD1 (6 bases). CDR1 and CDR2 from the germline V gene are MNHNS and SASEGT. The CDR3 is 14 residues long. Trimming shortened V by 8 bases and J by 4 bases, and 17 bases separated the two germline ends. CDR3 in amino acids: CASLDSYRSYGYTF. The CDR3 DNA follows: TGTGCCAGCTTGGACAGCTATCGAAGCTATGGCTACACCTTC.

The chain recombines TRBV4-2 with TRBJ2-7; 8 bases line up with TRBD1. V shed 3 bases, J shed 0 bases, and the junction held 4 bases outside the gene matches. The CDR3 contains 15 residues. CDR1 is LGHNA, CDR2 YNFKEQ, per germline. CDR3 coding DNA: TGTGCCAGCAGCCACTCGGACAGGGACTCCTACGAGCAGTACTTC. Its translation is CASSHSDRDSYEQYF.

This chain links TRBV7-2 with TRBJ2-3, with D possibly TRBD2 on 6 matching bases. CDR1 is SGHTA and CDR2 is FQGNSA in the germline V gene. V was shortened by 5 bases and J by 6 bases, with 15 bases between the two germline ends. CDR3 length: 14 residues. The CDR3: CASSEFGRTDTQYF. The CDR3 DNA reads TGTGCCAGCAGCGAATTCGGGAGAACGGATACGCAGTATTTT.

The CDR3 is CASSLRLAGVNTGELFF. The CDR3 DNA reads TGTGCCAGCAGCTTGAGGCTAGCGGGCGTGAACACCGGGGAGCTGTTTTTT. V and J are TRBV7-2 and TRBJ2-2, with 8 bases fitting TRBD2. Unmatched junction bases numbered 7, after V lost 3 bases and J lost 1 base. The CDR3 is made up of 17 amino acids. From germline, CDR1 is SGHTA and CDR2 FQGNSA.

The table lists this clone with a count of one. The J gene is TRBJ2-7, the V gene TRBV5-4; TRBD1 matches at 9 bases. CDR1 and CDR2 from the germline V gene are SGHNT and YYREEE (reference sequence). V trimming: 4 bases; J trimming: 4 bases; junction bases outside the gene matches: 6. This CDR3 spans 14 amino acids. The CDR3: CASSMGQGRYEQYF. DNA of the CDR3: TGTGCCAGCAGCATGGGACAGGGCCGGTACGAGCAGTACTTC.

The V and J genes are TRBV4-2 and TRBJ2-3, with TRBD1 identical over 9 bases. Germline loops: CDR1 LGHNA, CDR2 YNFKEQ. The V segment lost 2 bases and the J segment 1 base; nucleotides outside the gene matches: 7. The CDR3 is 17 residues long. CDR3: CASSQNGRDRGTDTQYF. The DNA for the CDR3 is TGTGCCAGCAGCCAAAACGGACGGGACAGGGGCACAGATACGCAGTATTTT.

This chain links TRBV10-3 with TRBJ2-3, with 11 bases that match TRBD2. Germline assignment: CDR1 ENHRY and CDR2 SYGVKD. Trimming removed 6 bases from V and 0 bases from J; junction bases left unmatched: 5. There are 16 residues in the CDR3. CDR3 bases: TGTGCCATCAGAGGACTAGCGGGCACTAGCACAGATACGCAGTATTTT. Encoded protein: CAIRGLAGTSTDTQYF.

The V call is TRBV7-6, the J call TRBJ2-5, with 8 bases identical to TRBD1. The V gene's germline CDR1 is SGHVS and CDR2 FNYEAQ. V lost 6 bases and J lost 0; bases outside the gene matches: 6. The CDR3 runs 15 residues. The CDR3 nucleotides read TGTGCCAGCAGGCACAGGACAGGGAACCAAGAGACCCAGTACTTC. It translates to CASRHRTGNQETQYF.

The rearrangement uses TRBV6-5 and TRBJ2-1, with a possible D match to TRBD1 (6 bases). Germline V CDR1 and CDR2: MNHEY, SVGAGI. Trimming removed 6 bases from V and 12 bases from J, with 12 bases in between. CDR3 length equals 11 residues. The CDR3 protein is CASRSRGWQFF. CDR3 DNA: TGTGCCAGCAGAAGCAGGGGTTGGCAGTTCTTC.

The V and J genes are TRBV2 and TRBJ2-2; no clear D. V lost 6 bases to trimming and J lost 2 bases, with 13 bases between them. CDR1 SNHLY and CDR2 FYNNEI come from the germline V gene. The CDR3 runs 15 residues. The chain's CDR3 is CASRQELTNTGELFF. CDR3 coding DNA: TGTGCCAGCAGACAAGAACTGACTAACACCGGGGAGCTGTTTTTT.